This T cell receptor beta chain originates from a study of patients and donors after allogeneic stem cell transplantation. This clonotype was seen more than once but under ten times. Trimming at V came to 4 bases and at J to 4 bases, leaving 5 bases not matched to a gene. The CDR3 has 16 residues. The germline V gene has CDR1 SGHVS and CDR2 FQNEAQ. TCRdb re-derived calls from the RT-PCR reads in MiXCR, one entry per CDR3 protein. The sample includes hundreds of thousands of distinct CDR3 sequences, under 20% of them seen just once. The sequence was obtained from a human donor who was either an allogeneic HSCT recipient or a stem cell or donor lymphocyte infusion donor (not recorded which). It is not recorded whose cells these are; they may come from a transplant donor. The sample consisted of blood, either unsorted or a sorted T cell fraction (not recorded which). The chain has TRBV7-8 and TRBJ2-1; 12 bases are shared with TRBD2. The CDR3 region has the DNA TGTGCCAGCAGCTCCAGGACTAGCGGGACTTACAATGAGCAGTTCTTC. Amino acid sequence: CASSSRTSGTYNEQFF.